This T cell receptor (beta chain) was identified in a study of blood T cell repertoires in COVID-19. At the level of the study: The origin of the acute and convalescent COVID-19 samples was the United States, Italy and Spain. PBMCs, B-cell-depleted T cells, or T cells were the source of the cDNA or gDNA that made up the material.

Original methodology: Nucleated cell counts were estimated from reference gene primer amplification. Using immunoSEQ multiplex PCR, the repertoire was profiled, and TCRdb retains in-frame clones only, with some absent. V and J calls and clone size come straight from that table; D and trimming were deduced from the DNA. The data show about 120,000 clones, 80% to 90% seen once. CDR1 and CDR2 from the germline V gene are MNHEY and SVGAGI. The ends were cut back, 8 bases at V and 3 bases at J, with 13 bases in the middle. The CDR3 runs to 13 residues. This sequence originates from a human donor with acute or convalescent COVID-19. The donor label of this sample is uncertain. The sequenced sample consisted of peripheral blood. The V gene is TRBV6-5, the J gene TRBJ1-2, with a possible D match to TRBD1 (6 bases). The CDR3 DNA reads TGTGCCAGCGATCTTGACAGGTACTATGGCTACACCTTC. It specifies CASDLDRYYGYTF.